These 31 T cell receptor beta chains share one sample of origin, sequenced in a study of blood T cell repertoires in COVID-19. Measured with immunoSEQ multiplex PCR; TCRdb has only the in-frame clones, and not every one. The sample lists more than 250,000 clones; approximately 85% were seen once. What was sequenced was peripheral blood. These receptors were obtained from a man aged 45 to 65 with active or convalescent COVID-19.

The V call is TRBV30, the J call TRBJ1-6, with TRBD1 as a possible D gene (5 bases). The germline gives CDR1 GTSNPN, CDR2 SVGIG (reference sequence). The CDR3 loop spans 14 amino acids. The ends were cut back, 3 bases at V and 9 bases at J, with 15 bases in the middle. Here the CDR3 reads CAWRLAGYSSPLHF. CDR3 bases: TGTGCCTGGAGATTGGCAGGGTACAGTTCACCCCTCCACTTT.

Only one count was recorded for this clone. The CDR3 DNA reads TGTGCCTGCCCCTATACGGGTAGTCATAGGCTGTTTTTT. Its protein product is CACPYTGSHRLFF. This chain links TRBV30 with TRBJ2-2; D is unresolved. The V end was cut by 6 bases, the J end by 13 bases, with 21 bases between. CDR1 and CDR2 (germline): GTSNPN, SVGIG (reference sequence). The CDR3 totals 13 residues.

The V and J genes are TRBV3-1 (or the pseudogene TRBV3-2) and TRBJ2-7; D remains ambiguous. Germline CDR1 is LGHDT and CDR2 is YNNKEL (reference sequence). Trimming shortened V by 3 bases and J by 0 bases, and 3 bases separated the two germline ends. This CDR3 has 12 amino acids. CDR3 sequence reads: CASSQSSYEQYF. The CDR3 nucleotides are TGTGCCAGCAGCCAGAGCTCCTACGAGCAGTACTTC.

V and J are TRBV20-1 and TRBJ2-2; D not resolved. The CDR3 totals 14 residues. Germline V gene data show CDR1 as DFQATT and CDR2 as SNEGSKA (reference sequence). The V and J ends lost 3 bases and 5 bases respectively, with 13 bases between them. The CDR3 is CSASGSARTGELFF. The CDR3 DNA reads TGCAGTGCTAGTGGGTCTGCGAGAACCGGGGAGCTGTTTTTT.

The sample holds one count of this clone. This chain joins TRBV6-5 and TRBJ1-1; D remains unclear. The CDR3 sequence is 13 residues long. The germline V gene encodes CDR1 MNHEY and CDR2 SVGAGI. V shed 5 bases and J shed 6 bases, with 13 bases lying between them. CDR3 protein: CASSPEVRAEAFF. DNA of the CDR3: TGTGCCAGCAGTCCGGAGGTAAGGGCTGAAGCTTTCTTT.

The chain joins TRBV12-3 or TRBV12-4 to TRBJ2-7, with D maybe TRBD2 (6 bases). V was pared by 8 bases and J by 5 bases, with 16 bases between. This CDR3 is 13 amino acids long. The CDR3 DNA follows: TGTGCCAGCGCTGGGGGAGGCCCCCACGAGCAGTACTTC. Its protein product is CASAGGGPHEQYF.

V and J are TRBV11-2 and TRBJ2-3; 9 nucleotides match TRBD1. Looked up from germline, CDR1 is SGHAT and CDR2 is FQNNGV. The CDR3 sequence is 13 residues long. V shed 8 bases, J shed 1 base, and the junction held 1 base outside the gene matches. The DNA of the CDR3 is TGTGCCAGCGGACAGGGGCGCACAGATACGCAGTATTTT. It yields the protein CASGQGRTDTQYF.

The CDR3 nucleotides read TGTGCCAGCCGGGACAGGGTTTTTGAAAAACTGTTTTTT. This encodes CASRDRVFEKLFF. The rearrangement links TRBV28 to TRBJ1-4, with 9 bases lining up with TRBD1. The CDR3 has 13 amino acids. V trimming: 8 bases; J trimming: 7 bases; junction bases outside the gene matches: 5. The germline V gene has CDR1 MDHEN and CDR2 SYDVKM.

The chain is built from TRBV6-5 and TRBJ2-2; TRBD1 agrees at 9 bases. Germline CDR1 MNHEY, CDR2 SVGAGI. V trimming: 0 bases; J trimming: 5 bases; junction bases outside the gene matches: 4. CDR3 length: 16 residues. The CDR3 spells CASSYSPGTGTGELFF. The CDR3 DNA follows: TGTGCCAGCAGTTACTCCCCCGGGACAGGGACCGGGGAGCTGTTTTTT.

The chain uses TRBV18 and TRBJ1-2, with a tentative D call TRBD1 (5 bases). The CDR3 is made up of 13 amino acids. The V end lost 3 bases, the J end lost 8 bases, and 13 bases lay between the germline ends. Germline loops: CDR1 KGHSH, CDR2 LQKENI. CDR3 nucleotide sequence: TGTGCCAGCTCACCGGACCAGGGAACAGGCTACACCTTC. The encoded protein is CASSPDQGTGYTF.

V and J are TRBV7-9 and TRBJ1-2; D is possibly TRBD1 (6 bases). V shed 5 bases and J shed 7 bases, with 20 bases lying between them. The CDR3 has 15 amino acids. Germline V CDR1 and CDR2: SEHNR, FQNEAQ (reference sequence). The CDR3 sequence: CASSLMETGSGGYTF. The CDR3 region has the DNA TGTGCCAGCAGCCTGATGGAGACAGGTTCGGGTGGCTACACCTTC.

This clone was seen more than once but under ten times. The chain links TRBV6-1 to TRBJ1-4, with D perhaps matching TRBD1 (6 bases). The V gene lost 3 bases and the J gene lost 1 base, with 6 bases spanning the gap. Germline V gene lookup returns CDR1 MNHNS and CDR2 SASEGT. The CDR3 is 14 amino acids. In nucleotides, the CDR3 is TGTGCCAGCAGTGACAGGGGAACTAATGAAAAACTGTTTTTT. Translating it yields CASSDRGTNEKLFF.

This clone was seen a handful of times. The chain combines TRBV25-1 with TRBJ1-1; D possibly corresponds to TRBD1 (5 bases). Germline assignment: CDR1 MGHDK and CDR2 SYGVNS. There are 14 residues in the CDR3. Trimming pared 9 bases from V and 4 bases from J, leaving 18 bases between. The CDR3 region is CASQMGGSVTEAFF. DNA for the CDR3: TGTGCCAGTCAGATGGGGGGTTCGGTCACTGAAGCTTTCTTT.

This rearrangement joins TRBV28 to TRBJ1-1; D gene ambiguous. This CDR3 spans 10 amino acids. Between the trimmed V and J ends, which lost 5 bases and 8 bases, there was a span of 6 bases. Germline CDR1 MDHEN, CDR2 SYDVKM. The CDR3 coding sequence is TGTGCCAGCAGTCGGTTAGAAGCTTTCTTT. Its translation: CASSRLEAFF.

This clone was observed a single time. V and J are TRBV6-6 and TRBJ1-2; the match to TRBD1 covers 12 bases. Unmatched junction bases numbered 4, after V lost 1 base and J lost 7 bases. The CDR3 loop spans 15 amino acids. Per germline, CDR1 MNHNY and CDR2 SVGAGI (reference sequence). CDR3 in amino acids: CASSYFGTGGGGYTF. The CDR3 coding sequence is TGTGCCAGCAGTTACTTTGGGACAGGGGGCGGTGGCTACACCTTC.

The chain joins TRBV4-2 to TRBJ2-1, with 10 bases fitting TRBD2. The CDR3 has 18 residues. The germline gives CDR1 LGHNA, CDR2 YNFKEQ. V gave up 0 bases and J gave up 2 bases; unmatched junction bases: 7. This chain's CDR3 is CASSQDQFGLAAYNEQFF. The CDR3 DNA sequence: TGTGCCAGCAGCCAAGATCAGTTTGGACTAGCGGCCTACAATGAGCAGTTCTTC.

This clone was recorded once. The rearrangement uses TRBV7-8 and TRBJ2-5; D may be TRBD1 (5 bases). The germline CDR1 and CDR2 sequences are SGHVS and FQNEAQ. This CDR3 has 13 amino acids. The V and J ends lost 7 bases and 3 bases respectively, with 12 bases between them. The CDR3 here is CASIWGREETQYF. The CDR3 nucleotides read TGTGCCAGCATCTGGGGCAGGGAAGAGACCCAGTACTTC.

This CDR3 reads CASSIRRQGALGNQPQHF. The DNA of the CDR3 is TGTGCCAGTAGTATCCGAAGGCAGGGGGCACTTGGCAATCAGCCCCAGCATTTT. The genes are TRBV19 and TRBJ1-5; 8 bases are a match to TRBD1. The CDR3 consists of 18 residues. CDR1 is LNHDA and CDR2 is SQIVND in the germline V gene (reference sequence). The V and J ends lost 3 bases and 2 bases, in that order; junction bases with no gene match: 12. Combining the CDR3 with reference TRBV19 and TRBJ1-5 gives the whole variable domain DGGITQSPKYLFRKEGQNVTLSCEQNLNHDAMYWYRQDPGQGLRLIYYSQIVNDFQKGDIAEGYSVSREKKESFPLTVTSAQKNPTAFYLCASSIRRQGALGNQPQHFGDGTRLSIL.

This chain links TRBV19 with TRBJ1-2; TRBD1 matches 10 bases. Trimming at V came to 2 bases and at J to 9 bases, leaving 6 bases not matched to a gene. CDR1 and CDR2 from the germline V gene are LNHDA and SQIVND (reference sequence). The CDR3 is made up of 14 amino acids. CDR3 amino acids: CASSIRGQGRSYTF. The CDR3 DNA reads TGTGCCAGTAGTATACGGGGACAGGGGAGAAGCTACACCTTC. Full variable domain (missing parts from reference TRBV19 and TRBJ1-2): DGGITQSPKYLFRKEGQNVTLSCEQNLNHDAMYWYRQDPGQGLRLIYYSQIVNDFQKGDIAEGYSVSREKKESFPLTVTSAQKNPTAFYLCASSIRGQGRSYTFGSGTRLTVV.

The chain has TRBV5-1 and TRBJ1-2; TRBD1 matches 11 bases. The CDR3 length is 14 residues. V lost 4 bases to trimming and J lost 5 bases; unmatched junction nucleotides: 4. From germline, CDR1 is SGHRS and CDR2 YFSETQ. The CDR3 loop reads CASSIGQGAYGYTF. The CDR3 DNA sequence: TGCGCCAGCAGCATAGGACAGGGGGCTTATGGCTACACCTTC. The full variable domain, its missing parts supplied by reference TRBV5-1 and TRBJ1-2, is KAGVTQTPRYLIKTRGQQVTLSCSPISGHRSVSWYQQTPGQGLQFLFEYFSETQRNKGNFPGRFSGRQFSNSRSEMNVSTLELGDSALYLCASSIGQGAYGYTFGSGTRLTVV.

The table lists this clone with a count of one. The J gene is TRBJ2-7, the V gene TRBV4-1, with D perhaps TRBD1 (6 bases). The CDR3 sequence is 16 residues long. Germline values: CDR1 MGHRA, CDR2 YSYEKL. V lost 2 bases and J lost 6, with 20 bases in between. Here the CDR3 DNA reads TGCGCCAGCAGCCAACCGGGGCAGGGGAAGAACTTCGAGCAGTACTTC. It translates to CASSQPGQGKNFEQYF.

The genes are TRBV7-9 and TRBJ2-3, with 7 bases identical to TRBD1. Germline lookup yields CDR1 SEHNR and CDR2 FQNEAQ (reference sequence). Trimming removed 5 bases from V and 1 base from J; junction bases left unmatched: 6. CDR3 length: 15 residues. CDR3 bases: TGTGCCAGCAGCCAACAGGGGAAGGGCACAGATACGCAGTATTTT. Translation gives CASSQQGKGTDTQYF.

This clone came up a few times. The rearrangement links TRBV7-2 to TRBJ2-1; 9 bases agree with TRBD2. The trim removed 3 bases at V and 0 bases at J, leaving 3 bases unmatched. CDR1 is SGHTA and CDR2 is FQGNSA in the germline V gene. The CDR3 is made up of 16 amino acids. The CDR3 protein is CASSFASGVSYNEQFF. CDR3 nucleotides: TGTGCCAGCAGCTTTGCTAGCGGGGTCTCCTACAATGAGCAGTTCTTC.

As DNA, the CDR3 is TGTGCCAGCAGCCTTCAGACTAGCGGGAGTGAGCAGTTCTTC. As protein: CASSLQTSGSEQFF. The chain employs TRBV3-1 (or the pseudogene TRBV3-2) and TRBJ2-1; the match to TRBD2 covers 12 bases. From germline, CDR1 is LGHDT and CDR2 YNNKEL (reference sequence). This CDR3 spans 14 amino acids. The junction had 4 bases not matched to a gene; V was cut back by 4 bases and J by 9 bases.

The rearrangement uses TRBV9 and TRBJ2-1, with 9 bases matching TRBD2. V trimming: 0 bases; J trimming: 9 bases; junction bases outside the gene matches: 10. CDR1 and CDR2 (germline): SGDLS, YYNGEE. The CDR3 spans 16 residues. The CDR3 bases are TGTGCCAGCAGCGTAGAGACCGGGACTAGCAAGGTTGAGCAGTTCTTC. It codes for CASSVETGTSKVEQFF. Full variable domain (outside the CDR3, taken from reference TRBV9 and TRBJ2-1): DSGVTQTPKHLITATGQRVTLRCSPRSGDLSVYWYQQSLDQGLQFLIQYYNGEERAKGNILERFSAQQFPDLHSELNLSSLELGDSALYFCASSVETGTSKVEQFFGPGTRLTVL.

The chain couples TRBV27 to TRBJ2-5, with D possibly TRBD2 on 6 matching bases. The CDR3 consists of 15 residues. Trimming took off 1 base at V and 5 bases at J, with 14 bases between the two ends. Germline CDR1 MNHEY, CDR2 SMNVEV (reference sequence). CDR3 DNA: TGTGCCAGCAGTTTATTCGGGAGATCGTGGGAGACCCAGTACTTC. Its protein product is CASSLFGRSWETQYF.

The chain combines TRBV4-2 with TRBJ2-1; 13 nucleotides align to TRBD2. The V and J ends lost 2 bases and 2 bases, in that order; junction bases with no gene match: 3. This CDR3 has 17 amino acids. The V gene's germline CDR1 is LGHNA and CDR2 YNFKEQ. The CDR3 bases are TGTGCCAGCAGCCAAATACTAGCGGGAGGGACCTACAATGAGCAGTTCTTC. This gives the protein CASSQILAGGTYNEQFF.

J is TRBJ1-3 and V is TRBV5-8, with TRBD1 matching over 8 bases. With V trimmed by 0 bases and J by 3 bases, 5 bases remained unmatched. CDR1 is SGHTS, CDR2 YDEGEE, per germline. CDR3 length equals 16 residues. CDR3 sequence (DNA): TGTGCCAGCAGCTTGGTGGACAGGGCGCTTGGAAACACCATATATTTT. It translates to CASSLVDRALGNTIYF.

The chain joins TRBV5-1 to TRBJ1-1; TRBD1 matches at 12 bases. The CDR3 is 15 residues long. CDR1 and CDR2 from the germline V gene are SGHRS and YFSETQ. Germline trimming cut 4 bases from V and 4 bases from J; bases unmatched to any gene: 5. CDR3: CASSIGTGGSTEAFF. Written as DNA, the CDR3 is TGCGCCAGCAGCATAGGGACAGGGGGCTCCACTGAAGCTTTCTTT.

The chain couples TRBV5-1 to TRBJ1-6; D is possibly TRBD1 (5 bases). The V and J ends lost 2 bases and 8 bases respectively, with 14 bases between them. Per germline, CDR1 SGHRS and CDR2 YFSETQ. The CDR3 is 15 amino acids. The chain's CDR3 is CASSFGGGTDSPLHF. The CDR3, as DNA: TGCGCCAGCAGCTTTGGGGGGGGGACTGATTCACCCCTCCACTTT.

This clone has a handful of counts. The gene calls are TRBV4-2 and TRBJ2-3; tentatively, D is TRBD2 (6 bases). The germline gives CDR1 LGHNA, CDR2 YNFKEQ. V lost 8 bases, J lost 5 bases, and 11 bases lay in between. The CDR3 has 12 amino acids. The CDR3 DNA is TGTGCCAGCGGGGGACTGGGAGATACGCAGTATTTT. This codes for CASGGLGDTQYF.